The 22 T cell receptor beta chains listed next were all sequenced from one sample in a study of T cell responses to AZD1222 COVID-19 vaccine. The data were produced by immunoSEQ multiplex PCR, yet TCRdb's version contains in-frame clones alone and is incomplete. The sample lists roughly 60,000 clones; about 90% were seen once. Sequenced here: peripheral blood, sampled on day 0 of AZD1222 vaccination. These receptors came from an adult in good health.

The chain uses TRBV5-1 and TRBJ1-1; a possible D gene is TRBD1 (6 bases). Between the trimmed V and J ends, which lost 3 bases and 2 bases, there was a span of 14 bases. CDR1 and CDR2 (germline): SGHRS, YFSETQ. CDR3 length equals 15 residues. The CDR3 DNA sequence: TGCGCCAGCAGCTCCCATGACAGGCCAAACACTGAAGCTTTCTTT. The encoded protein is CASSSHDRPNTEAFF.

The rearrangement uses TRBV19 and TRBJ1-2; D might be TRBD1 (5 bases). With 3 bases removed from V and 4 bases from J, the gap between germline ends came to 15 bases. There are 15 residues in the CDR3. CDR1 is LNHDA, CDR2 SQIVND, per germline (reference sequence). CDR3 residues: CASSIGPGGVYGYTF. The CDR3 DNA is TGTGCCAGTAGTATTGGACCGGGGGGAGTCTATGGCTACACCTTC.

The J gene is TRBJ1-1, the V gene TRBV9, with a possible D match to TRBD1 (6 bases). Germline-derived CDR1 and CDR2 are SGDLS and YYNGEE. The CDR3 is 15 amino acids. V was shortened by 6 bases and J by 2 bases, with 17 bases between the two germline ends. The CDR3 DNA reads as TGTGCCAGCACGTCCTTGGACAGAACAAACACTGAAGCTTTCTTT. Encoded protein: CASTSLDRTNTEAFF.

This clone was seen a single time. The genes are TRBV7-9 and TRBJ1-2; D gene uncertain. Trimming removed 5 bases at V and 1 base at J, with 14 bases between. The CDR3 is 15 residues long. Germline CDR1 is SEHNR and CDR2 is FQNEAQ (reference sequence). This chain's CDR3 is CASSNGPRSNYGYTF. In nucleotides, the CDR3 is TGTGCCAGCAGCAACGGACCGAGAAGTAACTATGGCTACACCTTC.

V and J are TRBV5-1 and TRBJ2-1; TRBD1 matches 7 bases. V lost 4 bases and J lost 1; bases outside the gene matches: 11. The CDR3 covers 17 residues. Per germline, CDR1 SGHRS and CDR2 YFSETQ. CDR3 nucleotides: TGCGCCAGCAGCCCAAGTGCCGGGACAGTGTCCTACAATGAGCAGTTCTTC. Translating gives CASSPSAGTVSYNEQFF.

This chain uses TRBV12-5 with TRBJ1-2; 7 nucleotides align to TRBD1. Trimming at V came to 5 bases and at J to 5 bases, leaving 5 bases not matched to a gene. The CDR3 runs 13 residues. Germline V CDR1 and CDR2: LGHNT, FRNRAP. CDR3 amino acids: CASGTSGGYGYTF. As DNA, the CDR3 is TGTGCTAGTGGTACTTCAGGGGGTTATGGCTACACCTTC.

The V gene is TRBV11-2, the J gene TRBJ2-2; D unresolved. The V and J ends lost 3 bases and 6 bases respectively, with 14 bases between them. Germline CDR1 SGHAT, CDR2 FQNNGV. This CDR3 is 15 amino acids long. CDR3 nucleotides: TGTGCCAGCAGCTTCCATCCGGATTCATCCGGGGAGCTGTTTTTT. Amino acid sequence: CASSFHPDSSGELFF.

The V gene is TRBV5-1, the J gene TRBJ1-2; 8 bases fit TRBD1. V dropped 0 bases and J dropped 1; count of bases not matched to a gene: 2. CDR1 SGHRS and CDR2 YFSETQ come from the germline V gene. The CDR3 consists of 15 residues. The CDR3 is CASSLGDRGNYGYTF. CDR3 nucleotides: TGCGCCAGCAGCTTGGGAGACAGGGGTAACTATGGCTACACCTTC.

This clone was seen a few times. The CDR3 sequence is CASSLPTRGYYGYTF. The CDR3 DNA follows: TGTGCCAGCAGCCTACCCACCCGAGGTTACTATGGCTACACCTTC. The V call is TRBV5-6, the J call TRBJ1-2; D call uncertain. Germline loops: CDR1 SGHDT, CDR2 YYEEEE. Trimming removed 4 bases at V and 3 bases at J, with 16 bases between. The CDR3 extends over 15 amino acids.

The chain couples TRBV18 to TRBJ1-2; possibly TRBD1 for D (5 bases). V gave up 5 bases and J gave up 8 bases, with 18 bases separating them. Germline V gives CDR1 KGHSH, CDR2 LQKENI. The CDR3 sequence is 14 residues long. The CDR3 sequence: CASSSRMFGDGYTF. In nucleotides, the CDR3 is TGTGCCAGCTCATCACGTATGTTTGGGGACGGCTACACCTTC.

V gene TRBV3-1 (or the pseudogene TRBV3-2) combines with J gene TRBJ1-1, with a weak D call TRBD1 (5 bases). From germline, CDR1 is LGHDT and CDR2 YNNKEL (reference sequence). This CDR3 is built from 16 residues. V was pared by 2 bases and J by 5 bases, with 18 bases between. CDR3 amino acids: CASSQRESGLGTEAFF. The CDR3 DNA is TGTGCCAGCAGCCAAAGGGAGTCGGGGCTAGGTACTGAAGCTTTCTTT.

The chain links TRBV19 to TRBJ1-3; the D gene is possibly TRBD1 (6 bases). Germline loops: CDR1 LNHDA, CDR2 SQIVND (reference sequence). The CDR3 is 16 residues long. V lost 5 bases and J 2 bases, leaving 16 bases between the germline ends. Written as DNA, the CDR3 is TGTGCCAGTAGTCAACAGGGTTTTATGGCTGGAAACACCATATATTTT. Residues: CASSQQGFMAGNTIYF.

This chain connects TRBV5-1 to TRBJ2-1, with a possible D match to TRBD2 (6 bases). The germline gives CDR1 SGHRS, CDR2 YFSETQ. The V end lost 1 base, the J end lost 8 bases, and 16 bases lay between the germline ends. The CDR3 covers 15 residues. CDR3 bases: TGCGCCAGCAGCTTGCCTTTGGAGGGGTTGGATGAGCAGTTCTTC. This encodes CASSLPLEGLDEQFF.

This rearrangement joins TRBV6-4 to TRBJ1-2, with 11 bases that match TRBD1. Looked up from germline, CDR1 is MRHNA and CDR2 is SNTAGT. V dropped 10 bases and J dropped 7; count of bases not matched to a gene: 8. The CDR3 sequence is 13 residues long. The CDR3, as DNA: TGTGCCACCCAACCGGACAGGGGGCTTGGCTACACCTTC. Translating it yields CATQPDRGLGYTF.

The CDR3 DNA sequence: TGTGCCAGCAGCCAGGGGGCTCCTAATCAGCCCCAGCATTTT. Translation gives CASSQGAPNQPQHF. The rearrangement links TRBV11-2 to TRBJ1-5, with 8 bases identical to TRBD1. The CDR3 has 14 residues. V shed 5 bases, J shed 4 bases, and the junction held 4 bases outside the gene matches. Germline CDR1 and CDR2: SGHAT and FQNNGV.

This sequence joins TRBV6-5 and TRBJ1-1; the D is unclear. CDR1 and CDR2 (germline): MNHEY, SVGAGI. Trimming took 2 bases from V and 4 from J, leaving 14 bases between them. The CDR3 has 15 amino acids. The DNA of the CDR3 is TGTGCCAGCAGTTACCTTCCATCGGGGAGCACTGAAGCTTTCTTT. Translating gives CASSYLPSGSTEAFF.

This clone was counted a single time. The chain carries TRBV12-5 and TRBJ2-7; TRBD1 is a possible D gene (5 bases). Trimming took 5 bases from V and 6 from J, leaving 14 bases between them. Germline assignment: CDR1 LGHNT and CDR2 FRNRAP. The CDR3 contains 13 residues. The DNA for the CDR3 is TGTGCTAGTGGTCCGGGTAGGGGTCGCGAGCAGTACTTC. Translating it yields CASGPGRGREQYF.

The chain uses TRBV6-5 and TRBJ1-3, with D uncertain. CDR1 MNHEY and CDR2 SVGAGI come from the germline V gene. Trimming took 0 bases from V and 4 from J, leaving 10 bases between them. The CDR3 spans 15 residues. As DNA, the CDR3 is TGTGCCAGCAGTTACTCAGGAGTAATAGGAAACACCATATATTTT. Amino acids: CASSYSGVIGNTIYF.

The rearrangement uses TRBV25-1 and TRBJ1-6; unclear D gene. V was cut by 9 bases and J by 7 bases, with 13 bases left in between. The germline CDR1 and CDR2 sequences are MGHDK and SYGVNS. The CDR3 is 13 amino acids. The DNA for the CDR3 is TGTGCCAGTCAGGACTTGGGGAATTCACCCCTCCACTTT. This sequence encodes CASQDLGNSPLHF.

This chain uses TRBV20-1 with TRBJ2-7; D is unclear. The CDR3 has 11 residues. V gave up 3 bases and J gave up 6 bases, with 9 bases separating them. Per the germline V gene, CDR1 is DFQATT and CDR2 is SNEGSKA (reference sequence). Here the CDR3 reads CSASMVSEQYF. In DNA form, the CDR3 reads TGCAGTGCTAGTATGGTCTCCGAGCAGTACTTC.

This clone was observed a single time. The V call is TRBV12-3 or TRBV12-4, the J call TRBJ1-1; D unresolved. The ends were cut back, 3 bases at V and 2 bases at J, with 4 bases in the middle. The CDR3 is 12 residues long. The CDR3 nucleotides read TGTGCCAGCAGTTTCGTAAACACTGAAGCTTTCTTT. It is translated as CASSFVNTEAFF.

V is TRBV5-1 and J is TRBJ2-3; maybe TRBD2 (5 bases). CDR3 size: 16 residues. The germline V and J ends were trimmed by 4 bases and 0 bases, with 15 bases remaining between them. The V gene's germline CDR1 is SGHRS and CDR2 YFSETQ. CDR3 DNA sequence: TGCGCCAGCAGCCTTGATCGGGGTTATAGCACAGATACGCAGTATTTT. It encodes CASSLDRGYSTDTQYF.